This TCR beta chain was profiled in a study of blood T cell repertoires in COVID-19. At the level of the study: Samples taken during acute and convalescent COVID-19 were collected in the United States, Italy and Spain.

Under the authors' procedure: How many nucleated cells were present was estimated from reference gene primer amplification. Sequenced by immunoSEQ multiplex PCR; TCRdb stores in-frame clones only, minus some. V and J calls and clone size are given by that table; D and trimming were obtained from the DNA. Seen here are about 270,000 clones, just over 90% observed once, and the top ten hold under 3%. Per germline, CDR1 SGDLS and CDR2 YYNGEE. V lost 5 bases and J lost 3, with 14 bases in between. CDR3 size: 14 residues. Residents of 24 US areas, aged roughly 18 to 89 years, made up the participants. Clinical history reported by participants formed the basis on which cohorts were assigned.

This rearrangement joins TRBV9 to TRBJ1-1; D is perhaps TRBD1 (6 bases). Sequenced material: PBMCs or T cells enriched from blood (not recorded which). The TCR originated in a woman aged 40 to 50 with acute COVID-19. CDR3 nucleotide sequence: TGTGCCAGCAGTCCACAGGGTTCGTACACTGAAGCTTTCTTT. It codes for CASSPQGSYTEAFF.